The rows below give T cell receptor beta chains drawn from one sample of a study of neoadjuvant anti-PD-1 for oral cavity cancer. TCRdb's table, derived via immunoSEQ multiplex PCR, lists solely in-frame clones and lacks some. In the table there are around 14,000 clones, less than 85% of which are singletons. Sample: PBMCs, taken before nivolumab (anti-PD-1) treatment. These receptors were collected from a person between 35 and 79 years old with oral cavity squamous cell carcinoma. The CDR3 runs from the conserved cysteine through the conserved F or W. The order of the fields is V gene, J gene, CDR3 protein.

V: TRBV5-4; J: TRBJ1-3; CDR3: CASSPPGEPFGAGNTIYF
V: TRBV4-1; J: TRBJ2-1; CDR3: CASSQVDLISYNEQFF
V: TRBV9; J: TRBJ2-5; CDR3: CASSAGTSGRAAPETQYF
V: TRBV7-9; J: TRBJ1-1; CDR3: CASSRPGQGARTEAFF
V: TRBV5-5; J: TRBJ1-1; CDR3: CASSYRASEAFF
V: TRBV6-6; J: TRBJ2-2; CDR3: CASGAGETGELFF
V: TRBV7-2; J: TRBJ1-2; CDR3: CASSLDTTYGYTF
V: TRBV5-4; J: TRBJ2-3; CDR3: CASSLAGTSSTDTQYF
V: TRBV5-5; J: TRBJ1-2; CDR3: CASSFESPRLYGYTF
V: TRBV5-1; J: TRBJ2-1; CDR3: CASRPAPKDEQFF
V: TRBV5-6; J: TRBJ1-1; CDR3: CASSSGFDAFF
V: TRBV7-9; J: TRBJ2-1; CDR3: CASSLVPSGGAHEQFF
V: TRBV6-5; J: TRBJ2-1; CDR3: CASSTRQGALEQFF
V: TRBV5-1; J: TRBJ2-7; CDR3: CASSPHSSYEQYF
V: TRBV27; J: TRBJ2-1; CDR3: CASSLALAGGPGNEQFF
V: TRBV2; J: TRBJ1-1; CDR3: CASSEALRGRGEAFF
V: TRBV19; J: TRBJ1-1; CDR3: CASSPQAPSTEAFF
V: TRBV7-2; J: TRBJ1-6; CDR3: CASSSLPTGQGVFSSPLHF
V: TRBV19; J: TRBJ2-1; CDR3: CASSHSPGQLYNEQFF
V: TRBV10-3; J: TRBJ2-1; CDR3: CAISGDGSYNEQFF
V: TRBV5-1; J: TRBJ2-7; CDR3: CASKLSISSSYEQYF
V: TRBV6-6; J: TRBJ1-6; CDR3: CASRPGQGNPPLHF
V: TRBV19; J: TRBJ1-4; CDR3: CASSPRRQESSQEKLFF
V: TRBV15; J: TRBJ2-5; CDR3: CATSRGTENGETQYF
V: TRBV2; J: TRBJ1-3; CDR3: CATTMEGMDTIYF
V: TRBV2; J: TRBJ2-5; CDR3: CASSAGAGEGRTQYF
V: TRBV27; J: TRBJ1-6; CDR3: CASRAAESSYNSPLHF
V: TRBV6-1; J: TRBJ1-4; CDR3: CASSPGNNEKLFF
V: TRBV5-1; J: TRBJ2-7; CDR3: CASSLEGMGYEQYF
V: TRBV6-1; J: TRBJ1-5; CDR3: CASRVTGEQHF
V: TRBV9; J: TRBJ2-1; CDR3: CASSVGWTANEQFF
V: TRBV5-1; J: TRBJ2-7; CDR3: CASSAGQEHYEQYF
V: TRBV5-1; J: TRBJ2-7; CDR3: CASSQWTGNYEQYF
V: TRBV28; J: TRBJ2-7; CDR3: CASSSPKGGGYEQYF
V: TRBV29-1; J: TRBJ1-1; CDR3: CSALGRAYEAFF
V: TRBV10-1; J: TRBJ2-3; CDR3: CASSERARDTQYF
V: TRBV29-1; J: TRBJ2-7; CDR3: CSVVGGYEQYF
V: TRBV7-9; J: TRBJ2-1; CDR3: CASSLATRTGSQFF
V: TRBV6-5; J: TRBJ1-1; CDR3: CASSTGQGPTEAFF
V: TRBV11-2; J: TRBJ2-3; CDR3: CASSQRRTRGTDTQYF
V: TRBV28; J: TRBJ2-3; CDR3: CASSLRGQGRDTQYF
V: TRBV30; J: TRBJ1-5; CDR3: CAWSTGDNQPQHF
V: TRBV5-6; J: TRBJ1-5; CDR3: CASSFFGGTTNQPQHF
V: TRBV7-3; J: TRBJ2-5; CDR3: CASSFVAGGPQETQYF
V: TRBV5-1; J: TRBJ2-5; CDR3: CASSPVGSQETQYF
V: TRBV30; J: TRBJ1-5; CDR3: CAGGLQYSNQPQHF
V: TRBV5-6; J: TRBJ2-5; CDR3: CASSPGHQETQYF
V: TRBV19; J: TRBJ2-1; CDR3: CASSRSGGYNEQFF
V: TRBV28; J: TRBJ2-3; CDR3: CASRSPGEQYF
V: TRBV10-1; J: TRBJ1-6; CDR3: CASSESGAGDNSPLHF
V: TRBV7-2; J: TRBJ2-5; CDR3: CASSSRTRMEETQYF
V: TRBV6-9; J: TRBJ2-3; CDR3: CASSYLTASEEYF
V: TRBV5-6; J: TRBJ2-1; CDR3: CASSHPDRYNEQFF
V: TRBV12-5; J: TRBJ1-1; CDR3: CASGWMNTEAFF
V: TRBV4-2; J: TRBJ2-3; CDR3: CASSQDLASGNTQYF
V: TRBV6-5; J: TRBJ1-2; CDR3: CASRPAQGGVYGYTF
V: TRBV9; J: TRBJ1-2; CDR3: CASSGGVYGYTF
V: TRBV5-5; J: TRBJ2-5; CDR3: CASSLGSGGSYETQYF